These 8 T cell receptor beta chains share one sample of origin, sequenced in a study of blood T cell repertoires in COVID-19. Data came from immunoSEQ multiplex PCR; TCRdb stores just in-frame clones and leaves some out. The data show roughly 200,000 clones, with roughly 80% seen just once and 6.9% held by the top ten. Source material: peripheral blood. These receptors came from a man aged 55 to 70 with acute or convalescent COVID-19.

The rearrangement uses TRBV16 and TRBJ1-4; D uncertain. CDR3 length equals 13 residues. V shed 0 bases and J shed 8 bases, with 7 bases lying between them. CDR1 is KGHSY, CDR2 FQNENV, per germline. CDR3 residues: CASSQSSVEKLFF. The CDR3 nucleotides read TGTGCCAGCAGCCAATCTTCTGTGGAAAAACTGTTTTTT.

The chain has TRBV25-1 and TRBJ2-1; 10 bases fit TRBD1. CDR1 MGHDK and CDR2 SYGVNS come from the germline V gene. Trimming cost V 4 bases and J 7 bases; bases outside gene matches: 7. The CDR3 consists of 15 residues. The CDR3 nucleotides read TGTGCCAGCAGTGCCTCGGGACAGGGGTGGAATGAGCAGTTCTTC. Translated: CASSASGQGWNEQFF.

The V gene is TRBV4-2, the J gene TRBJ2-7; 8 bases map to TRBD2. There are 18 residues in the CDR3. The V gene end was trimmed by 0 bases and the J gene end by 1 base; junction bases not matched to a gene: 11. Germline V gives CDR1 LGHNA, CDR2 YNFKEQ. The CDR3 DNA follows: TGTGCCAGCAGCCAAGATTTCAGCGGGAGCGGGGTATCCTACGAGCAGTACTTC. Translation gives CASSQDFSGSGVSYEQYF.

The V gene is TRBV11-2, the J gene TRBJ2-1, with 10 bases aligning to TRBD2. The V segment lost 6 bases and the J segment 6 bases; nucleotides outside the gene matches: 8. The CDR3 loop spans 15 amino acids. Germline V CDR1 and CDR2: SGHAT, FQNNGV. The CDR3 DNA sequence: TGTGCCAGCAGGCATCCGGGACTAGCGTCCAATGAGCAGTTCTTC. As protein: CASRHPGLASNEQFF.

This clone was found many times. The chain joins TRBV11-1 to TRBJ2-1; D is undetermined. CDR1 SGHAT and CDR2 FQDESV come from the germline V gene (reference sequence). This CDR3 is built from 12 residues. With 5 bases removed from V and 7 bases from J, the gap between germline ends came to 9 bases. CDR3 sequence reads: CASSPLPNEQFF. The CDR3 bases are TGTGCCAGCAGCCCACTTCCGAATGAGCAGTTCTTC. Variable domain in full (rest from reference TRBV11-1 and TRBJ2-1): EAEVAQSPRYKITEKSQAVAFWCDPISGHATLYWYRQILGQGPELLVQFQDESVVDDSQLPKDRFSAERLKGVDSTLKIQPAELGDSAMYLCASSPLPNEQFFGPGTRLTVL.

The chain combines TRBV7-9 with TRBJ2-3, with 7 bases identical to TRBD1. V was pared by 2 bases and J by 3 bases, with 2 bases of the junction left unmatched. The germline CDR1 and CDR2 sequences are SEHNR and FQNEAQ (reference sequence). CDR3 length: 14 amino acids. The CDR3 sequence: CASSLQQGTDTQYF. CDR3 bases: TGTGCCAGCAGCTTACAACAGGGGACAGATACGCAGTATTTT.

The gene calls are TRBV7-9 and TRBJ1-5; D gene uncertain. The CDR3 runs to 13 residues. Germline V gives CDR1 SEHNR, CDR2 FQNEAQ (reference sequence). Trimming cost V 1 base and J 7 bases, with 8 bases left between them. The CDR3 is CASSLGGGQPQHF. CDR3 DNA sequence: TGTGCCAGCAGCTTAGGGGGAGGACAGCCCCAGCATTTT.

The chain recombines TRBV14 with TRBJ1-5, with a tentative D call TRBD1 (5 bases). CDR1 is SGHDN, CDR2 FVKESK, per germline. This CDR3 spans 12 amino acids. Trimming took 4 bases from V and 11 from J, leaving 12 bases between them. The DNA of the CDR3 is TGTGCCAGCAGCCTTGGGGCGGGGACCCAGCATTTT. It codes for CASSLGAGTQHF. Full variable domain (remainder filled in from reference TRBV14 and TRBJ1-5): EAGVTQFPSHSVIEKGQTVTLRCDPISGHDNLYWYRRVMGKEIKFLLHFVKESKQDESGMPNNRFLAERTGGTYSTLKVQPAELEDSGVYFCASSLGAGTQHFGDGTRLSIL.